The rows below give T cell receptor beta chains drawn from one sample of a study of shared clonotypes between healthy human individuals. Only in-frame clones appear in the TCRdb table, and some are missing; sequencing was by immunoSEQ multiplex PCR. The sample lists under 2,500,000 clones; approximately 95% were seen once. Sequencing was carried out using naive CD4+ T cells sorted from blood. Source of these receptors: a man between 18 and 29 years old in good health. Both conserved end residues are part of each CDR3. D genes are given only for firm matches. Where a row states a size, it is once, few, many or the class of an expanded clone; other rows omit it.

clone size: -; D gene: -; V gene: TRBV10-3; J gene: TRBJ2-7; CDR3 protein: CAIRTVSSYEQYF; CDR3 DNA: TGTGCCATCAGGACAGTTTCCTCCTACGAGCAGTACTTC
clone size: -; D gene: TRBD2; V gene: TRBV19; J gene: TRBJ2-4; CDR3 protein: CASSIDLLAGDIQYF; CDR3 DNA: TGTGCCAGTAGTATAGATCTACTAGCGGGGGACATTCAGTACTTC
clone size: -; D gene: -; V gene: TRBV21-1; J gene: TRBJ2-2; CDR3 protein: CASSKGAMVFGGNTGELFF; CDR3 DNA: TGTGCCAGCAGCAAAGGCGCCATGGTATTCGGAGGGAACACCGGGGAGCTGTTTTTT
clone size: -; D gene: TRBD1; V gene: TRBV19; J gene: TRBJ1-6; CDR3 protein: CASRGPGQGSPLHF; CDR3 DNA: TGTGCCAGTAGGGGACCGGGACAGGGTTCACCCCTCCACTTT
clone size: -; D gene: -; V gene: TRBV5-1; J gene: TRBJ1-1; CDR3 protein: CASSLGITNTEAFF; CDR3 DNA: TGCGCCAGCAGCTTGGGGATTACGAACACTGAAGCTTTCTTT
clone size: -; D gene: -; V gene: TRBV4-1; J gene: TRBJ2-7; CDR3 protein: CASSQDERGRYEQYF; CDR3 DNA: TGCGCCAGCAGCCAAGATGAGAGGGGGAGGTACGAGCAGTACTTC
clone size: -; D gene: TRBD1; V gene: TRBV4-1; J gene: TRBJ1-2; CDR3 protein: CASSRALGLDRDQGINYGYTF; CDR3 DNA: TGCGCCAGCAGCCGGGCCCTAGGGCTCGACAGGGACCAGGGCATAAACTATGGCTACACCTTC
clone size: -; D gene: TRBD1; V gene: TRBV27; J gene: TRBJ1-5; CDR3 protein: CASSLSAGDRGRNSNQPQHF; CDR3 DNA: TGTGCCAGCAGTTTATCGGCCGGGGACAGGGGAAGAAATAGCAATCAGCCCCAGCATTTT
clone size: -; D gene: TRBD1; V gene: TRBV7-9; J gene: TRBJ2-5; CDR3 protein: CASSSTGEWDQYF; CDR3 DNA: TGTGCCAGCAGCTCCACAGGGGAGTGGGACCAGTACTTC
clone size: few; D gene: -; V gene: TRBV6-1; J gene: TRBJ1-6; CDR3 protein: CASSEFLGLNSPLHF; CDR3 DNA: TGTGCCAGCAGTGAATTTTTAGGGCTGAATTCACCCCTCCACTTT
clone size: -; D gene: -; V gene: TRBV5-5; J gene: TRBJ2-3; CDR3 protein: CASSLPGTDTQYF; CDR3 DNA: TGTGCCAGCAGCTTGCCAGGGACAGATACGCAGTATTTT
clone size: -; D gene: -; V gene: TRBV6-6; J gene: TRBJ2-5; CDR3 protein: CASSYSVPHLQETQYF; CDR3 DNA: TGTGCCAGCAGTTACTCGGTCCCACACCTCCAAGAGACCCAGTACTTC
clone size: once; D gene: -; V gene: TRBV6-5; J gene: TRBJ1-2; CDR3 protein: CASSSGPIRGGYTF; CDR3 DNA: TGTGCCAGCAGTTCCGGACCCATTCGAGGGGGCTACACCTTC
clone size: -; D gene: TRBD1; V gene: TRBV11-1; J gene: TRBJ2-1; CDR3 protein: CASSLGQGAYNEQFF; CDR3 DNA: TGTGCCAGCAGCCTCGGACAGGGGGCCTACAATGAGCAGTTCTTC
clone size: once; D gene: -; V gene: TRBV30; J gene: TRBJ1-1; CDR3 protein: CAWRRDAITEAFF; CDR3 DNA: TGTGCCTGGAGGAGGGACGCGATAACTGAAGCTTTCTTT
clone size: -; D gene: -; V gene: TRBV11-3; J gene: TRBJ1-3; CDR3 protein: CASSLTGSGNTIYF; CDR3 DNA: TGTGCCAGCAGCTTAACAGGGTCTGGAAACACCATATATTTT
clone size: once; D gene: -; V gene: TRBV28; J gene: TRBJ2-7; CDR3 protein: CASSGYGGRHEQYF; CDR3 DNA: TGTGCCAGCAGTGGGTATGGGGGGCGCCACGAGCAGTACTTC
clone size: -; D gene: -; V gene: TRBV7-2; J gene: TRBJ2-1; CDR3 protein: CASSPSYEQFF; CDR3 DNA: TGTGCCAGCAGCCCCTCTTATGAGCAGTTCTTC
clone size: -; D gene: -; V gene: TRBV9; J gene: TRBJ2-3; CDR3 protein: CASSVGRVVGDTQYF; CDR3 DNA: TGTGCCAGCAGCGTTGGCAGGGTGGTAGGAGATACGCAGTATTTT
clone size: -; D gene: TRBD2; V gene: TRBV27; J gene: TRBJ2-7; CDR3 protein: CASSTGLAGRQYF; CDR3 DNA: TGTGCCAGCAGTACGGGACTAGCGGGAAGGCAGTACTTC
clone size: -; D gene: TRBD1; V gene: TRBV6-6; J gene: TRBJ2-5; CDR3 protein: CASSYSIGQGQTQYF; CDR3 DNA: TGTGCCAGCAGTTACTCGATAGGACAGGGGCAGACCCAGTACTTC
clone size: -; D gene: -; V gene: TRBV5-1; J gene: TRBJ2-7; CDR3 protein: CASSLEVTGTYEQYF; CDR3 DNA: TGCGCCAGCAGCTTGGAAGTCACAGGAACCTACGAGCAGTACTTC
clone size: -; D gene: -; V gene: TRBV18; J gene: TRBJ1-1; CDR3 protein: CASSDINTEAFF; CDR3 DNA: TGTGCCAGCTCCGATATTAACACTGAAGCTTTCTTT
clone size: -; D gene: -; V gene: TRBV5-1; J gene: TRBJ2-5; CDR3 protein: CASSWPPSDRGITSGQETQYF; CDR3 DNA: TGCGCCAGCAGCTGGCCCCCCTCCGACAGGGGGATTACTAGCGGGCAAGAGACCCAGTACTTC
clone size: -; D gene: -; V gene: TRBV27; J gene: TRBJ2-7; CDR3 protein: CASSSVGTEQYF; CDR3 DNA: TGTGCCAGCAGTTCCGTCGGGACCGAGCAGTACTTC
clone size: -; D gene: TRBD1; V gene: TRBV7-2; J gene: TRBJ2-2; CDR3 protein: CASSLGQGRTGELFF; CDR3 DNA: TGTGCCAGCAGCTTAGGACAGGGCAGGACCGGGGAGCTGTTTTTT
clone size: -; D gene: -; V gene: TRBV5-1; J gene: TRBJ1-4; CDR3 protein: CASSRWTNEKLFF; CDR3 DNA: TGCGCCAGCAGCCGGTGGACTAATGAAAAACTGTTTTTT
clone size: -; D gene: -; V gene: TRBV7-7; J gene: TRBJ2-5; CDR3 protein: CASSPSGGTGETQYF; CDR3 DNA: TGTGCTAGCAGCCCCTCAGGGGGGACGGGAGAGACCCAGTACTTC
clone size: -; D gene: TRBD1; V gene: TRBV6-5; J gene: TRBJ2-7; CDR3 protein: CASRKMGGTGGEQYF; CDR3 DNA: TGTGCCAGCAGGAAAATGGGGGGGACAGGGGGCGAGCAGTACTTC
clone size: few; D gene: -; V gene: TRBV18; J gene: TRBJ2-2; CDR3 protein: CASSPTGVGGELFF; CDR3 DNA: TGTGCCAGCTCACCAACGGGAGTCGGCGGGGAGCTGTTTTTT
clone size: -; D gene: -; V gene: TRBV18; J gene: TRBJ1-1; CDR3 protein: CASSPREGTNTEAFF; CDR3 DNA: TGTGCCAGCTCACCACGGGAAGGGACTAACACTGAAGCTTTCTTT